This TCR beta chain is drawn from a study of T-cell memory formation after mild COVID-19. TCRdb passed the 5' RACE reads through MiXCR, listing each CDR3 protein once. The data hold hundreds of thousands of distinct CDR3 sequences, with more than 15% observed a single time. The sequence was obtained from a man between 18 and 29 years old who had mild COVID-19 (a few samples of this study predate the infection). Cell type and time point are not known. The sample comprised PBMCs or a T cell subset sorted from them (not recorded which).

The CDR3 nucleotides are TGCAGTGCTAGTCCCTGGACAGGGAAGGTAAACGAGCAGTACTTC. Translating it yields CSASPWTGKVNEQYF. The chain combines TRBV20-1 with TRBJ2-7, with 8 bases fitting TRBD1. Unmatched junction bases numbered 12, after V lost 3 bases and J lost 5 bases. Germline V lookup: CDR1 DFQATT, CDR2 SNEGSKA (reference sequence). The CDR3 consists of 15 residues.